This T cell receptor (beta chain) was captured in a study of vaccination and CD4 T cells after COVID-19. This clonotype was counted between two and nine times. What it binds is not known. TCRdb analysed the PCR reads with MiXCR anew, one entry per CDR3 protein. Of 15,000 to 25,000 distinct CDR3 sequences listed, about 60% are singletons. The CDR3 has 16 residues. Germline V CDR1 and CDR2: SGHTA, FQGTGA. Trimming left V 2 bases short and J 0 bases short, with 13 bases between. The study's findings and limits: A median of around 83% of reactive clones, in convalescent patients, became evident only post-vaccination. Convalescent patients' clones that were vaccine-specific were spike mono-reactive in 304 of 307 cases. Rising from about 20 to 38, the median of SARS-CoV-2-reactive clonotypes did not change significantly.

V and J are TRBV7-3 and TRBJ1-1; a possible D gene is TRBD1 (6 bases). This clonotype was sampled from a human donor who had recovered from COVID-19. Source: CD4+ T cells from blood, taken after SARS-CoV-2 vaccination. CDR3 sequence (DNA): TGTGCCAGCAGCTTAGCGGCAGGGGCCATGAACACTGAAGCTTTCTTT. Translated: CASSLAAGAMNTEAFF.